The table lists the clone carrying this TCR beta chain with a few counts. The record originates from a study of T-cell memory formation after mild COVID-19. The wider study: The TCR clusters were mostly specific to one donor.

TCRdb analysed the 5' RACE reads with MiXCR anew, one entry per CDR3 protein. Of about 470,000 distinct CDR3 sequences listed, around a sixth are singletons. CDR3 size: 14 residues. V shed 1 base and J shed 4 bases, with 10 bases lying between them. The chain has TRBV12-3 or TRBV12-4 and TRBJ1-1; D not resolved. This receptor was taken from an adult woman who had mild COVID-19 (a few samples of this study predate the infection). Cell type and time point are not known. The sequenced sample was PBMCs or a T cell subset sorted from them (not recorded which). CDR3 nucleotide sequence: TGTGCCAGCAGTTTAGAAGGGTCCCGCACTGAAGCTTTCTTT. Translation: CASSLEGSRTEAFF.